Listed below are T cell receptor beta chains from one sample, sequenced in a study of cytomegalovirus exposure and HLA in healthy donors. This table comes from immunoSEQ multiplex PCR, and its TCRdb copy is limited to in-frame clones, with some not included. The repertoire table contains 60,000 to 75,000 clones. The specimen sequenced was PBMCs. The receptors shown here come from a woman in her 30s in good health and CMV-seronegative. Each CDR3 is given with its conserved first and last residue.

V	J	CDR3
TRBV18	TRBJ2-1	CASSPSLAGGGNEQFF
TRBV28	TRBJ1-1	CASKMGGDLNTEAFF
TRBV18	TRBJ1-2	CASSPLTSTATNYGYTF
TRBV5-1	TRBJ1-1	CASSLQGFTEAFF
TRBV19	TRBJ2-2	CASSIWGGAGELFF
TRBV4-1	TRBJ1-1	CASSHGRTGGYEAFF
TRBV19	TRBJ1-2	CASALTGDQFYGYTF
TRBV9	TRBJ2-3	CASSVASSGPDTQYF
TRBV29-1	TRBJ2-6	CSVPGLGPNSGANVLTF
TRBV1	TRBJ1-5	CTSSQGDSPNQPQHF
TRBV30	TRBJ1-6	CACISSLVSSYNSPLHF
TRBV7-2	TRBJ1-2	CASSLDPDRFKLYGYTF
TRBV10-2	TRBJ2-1	CASSGTADNEQFF
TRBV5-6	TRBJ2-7	CASSFRRGEQYF
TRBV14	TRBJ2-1	CASSRTSGGVYNEQFF
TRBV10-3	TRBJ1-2	CAISEAGRGAYGYTF
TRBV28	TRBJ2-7	CASSSLREGSYEQYF
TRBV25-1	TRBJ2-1	CASSESSGRQFF
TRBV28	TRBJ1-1	CASRVYSGVEAFF
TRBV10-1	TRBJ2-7	CASLLRGYEQYF
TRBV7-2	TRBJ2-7	CASSLKSGGIYEQYF
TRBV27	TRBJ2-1	CASSSPLGEQFF
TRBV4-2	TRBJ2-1	CASSHPGTGGSNEQFF
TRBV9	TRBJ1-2	CASSVSGQDYGYTF
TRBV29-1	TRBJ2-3	CSVVLIARGRDTQYF
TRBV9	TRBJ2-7	CASSATGFPYEQYF
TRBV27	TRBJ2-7	CASSSNSGRAHEQYF
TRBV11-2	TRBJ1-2	CASSVQGGGANYGYTF
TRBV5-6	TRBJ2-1	CASSLEGFGRSEQFF
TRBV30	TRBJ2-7	CAWSKTGREQYF
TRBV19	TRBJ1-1	CASSIGTANTEAFF
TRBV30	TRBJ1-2	CAWSVRVRDYGYTF
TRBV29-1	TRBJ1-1	CSGGQGAREAFF
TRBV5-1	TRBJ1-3	CTSSLGETYSGNTIYF
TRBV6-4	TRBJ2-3	CASSVGGGQYDTQYF
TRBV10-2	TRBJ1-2	CATLGQIDGYTF
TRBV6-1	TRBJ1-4	CASSWGGFGEKLFF
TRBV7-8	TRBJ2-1	CASSLGSGDEFF
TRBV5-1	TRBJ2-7	CASSLVFDEQYF
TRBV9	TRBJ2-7	CASRPSGGYEQYF
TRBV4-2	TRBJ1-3	CASSQVDRNSGNTIYF